A single sample is the source of the 10 T cell receptor beta chains below, sequenced in a study of shared clonotypes between healthy human individuals. Profiling relied on immunoSEQ multiplex PCR, and the TCRdb table lists in-frame clones only, not all of them. The sample shows over a million clones, 75% to 85% of them seen only once. Source material: memory CD4+ T cells from PBMCs. The subset: CD45RA-negative fraction. The source is a man between 18 and 35 years old in good health. Some clones in this sample may be carry-over from other donors' samples.

The rearrangement uses TRBV4-2 and TRBJ2-3; the D gene is possibly TRBD2 (5 bases). The V end lost 1 base, the J end lost 4 bases, and 9 bases lay between the germline ends. The germline CDR1 and CDR2 sequences are LGHNA and YNFKEQ. This CDR3 is built from 14 residues. CDR3 loop: CASSQGEFADTQYF. As DNA, the CDR3 is TGTGCCAGCAGCCAAGGGGAGTTCGCAGATACGCAGTATTTT.

This clone appeared a few times. The chain uses TRBV28 and TRBJ1-2; D may be TRBD1 (6 bases). V was cut by 7 bases and J by 7 bases, with 19 bases left in between. The CDR3 is 14 residues long. From germline, CDR1 is MDHEN and CDR2 SYDVKM. CDR3 sequence reads: CASIGGRFGFGYTF. The CDR3 DNA sequence: TGTGCCAGCATCGGGGGGCGATTTGGATTTGGCTACACCTTC.

In its sample, this clone was seen once. The chain links TRBV7-8 to TRBJ2-5; D is uncertain. The CDR3 runs 12 residues. V lost 10 bases to trimming and J lost 4 bases, with 13 bases between them. Looked up from germline, CDR1 is SGHVS and CDR2 is FQNEAQ. CDR3 protein: CATSHGRETQYF. The CDR3 DNA is TGTGCCACCTCCCACGGTCGAGAGACCCAGTACTTC.

The chain carries TRBV19 and TRBJ1-2; 7 bases line up with TRBD1. The CDR3 has 15 residues. Unmatched junction bases numbered 9, after V lost 5 bases and J lost 3 bases. Germline V gene lookup returns CDR1 LNHDA and CDR2 SQIVND (reference sequence). The CDR3 bases are TGTGCCAGTAGTGAAACCGGGACAGCATACTATGGCTACACCTTC. Protein product: CASSETGTAYYGYTF. Filled out from reference TRBV19 and TRBJ1-2, the complete variable domain reads DGGITQSPKYLFRKEGQNVTLSCEQNLNHDAMYWYRQDPGQGLRLIYYSQIVNDFQKGDIAEGYSVSREKKESFPLTVTSAQKNPTAFYLCASSETGTAYYGYTFGSGTRLTVV.

Here the CDR3 reads CASSVVLAGGPVNEQFF. DNA of the CDR3: TGTGCCAGCAGCGTAGTACTAGCGGGAGGGCCGGTGAATGAGCAGTTCTTC. The rearrangement joins TRBV9 to TRBJ2-1, with 13 bases identical to TRBD2. This CDR3 is built from 17 residues. V was clipped by 0 bases and J by 7 bases; unmatched bases: 7. The V gene's germline CDR1 is SGDLS and CDR2 YYNGEE.

The V gene is TRBV5-1, the J gene TRBJ1-1; 11 positions agree with TRBD1. The CDR3 is 18 residues long. Germline V gene sequence: CDR1 SGHRS, CDR2 YFSETQ. The junction had 10 bases not matched to a gene; V was cut back by 2 bases and J by 1 base. The CDR3 sequence: CASSFLPGTGGENTEAFF. The CDR3 DNA reads TGCGCCAGCAGCTTTCTTCCCGGGACAGGGGGAGAGAACACTGAAGCTTTCTTT.

This sequence joins TRBV5-1 and TRBJ2-1; possibly TRBD1 for D (7 bases). Germline values: CDR1 SGHRS, CDR2 YFSETQ. V lost 1 base, J lost 7 bases, and 12 bases lay in between. The CDR3 sequence is 14 residues long. CDR3 bases: TGCGCCAGCAGCTTGTGGGGGGACAGAAATGAGCAGTTCTTC. This codes for CASSLWGDRNEQFF. Looking up the rest from reference TRBV5-1 and TRBJ2-1 gives the full variable domain: KAGVTQTPRYLIKTRGQQVTLSCSPISGHRSVSWYQQTPGQGLQFLFEYFSETQRNKGNFPGRFSGRQFSNSRSEMNVSTLELGDSALYLCASSLWGDRNEQFFGPGTRLTVL.

V usage is TRBV11-2 and J usage is TRBJ2-7; TRBD1 might be the D (5 bases). Germline V gene sequence: CDR1 SGHAT, CDR2 FQNNGV. The CDR3 spans 12 residues. With 5 bases removed from V and 7 bases from J, the gap between germline ends came to 12 bases. The CDR3 sequence is CASSQDSLEQYF. CDR3 sequence (DNA): TGTGCCAGCAGCCAAGACAGTCTAGAGCAGTACTTC.

The CDR3 DNA sequence: TGTGCCAGCAGTTTTGTTGGGGGCCGTGAAAAACTGTTTTTT. It is translated as CASSFVGGREKLFF. The rearrangement uses TRBV28 and TRBJ1-4; a possible D gene is TRBD1 (6 bases). CDR1 is MDHEN and CDR2 is SYDVKM in the germline V gene. The germline V and J ends were trimmed by 3 bases and 7 bases, with 12 bases remaining between them. This CDR3 is built from 14 residues.

V is TRBV28 and J is TRBJ2-3, with D uncertain. The CDR3 spans 13 residues. CDR1 and CDR2 (germline): MDHEN, SYDVKM. V dropped 5 bases and J dropped 3 bases, with 9 bases sitting between them. The CDR3 loop reads CASSPLRTDTQYF. The CDR3 DNA is TGTGCCAGCAGTCCCCTTAGAACAGATACGCAGTATTTT.